A selection of T cell receptor beta chains follows, all from one sample in a study of cytomegalovirus exposure and HLA in healthy donors. Repertoires were generated with immunoSEQ multiplex PCR, while TCRdb's copy carries only in-frame clones and drops some. The table includes around 130,000 clones, roughly 82% detected once. Sequenced input: PBMCs. The receptors derive from a woman in her late teens or twenties in good health and CMV-seropositive. The CDR3 runs from the conserved cysteine through the conserved F or W. Fields, in order: J gene, clone size, V gene, D gene, CDR3 DNA, CDR3 protein. A D gene is named only where the DNA matches it firmly. For some rows the clone size is stated as once, few or many, or as a class when expanded; others skip it.

j_gene: TRBJ2-1; abundance: once; v_gene: TRBV5-1; d_gene: TRBD1; CDR3nt: TGCGCCAGCAGCTTGGAACAGGGGCGTTACAATGAGCAGTTCTTC; CDR3aa: CASSLEQGRYNEQFF
j_gene: TRBJ2-6; abundance: -; v_gene: TRBV9; d_gene: -; CDR3nt: TGTGCCAGCAGCGTAGCGGGTGACTGGGCCAACGTCCTGACTTTC; CDR3aa: CASSVAGDWANVLTF
j_gene: TRBJ2-7; abundance: -; v_gene: TRBV6-1; d_gene: TRBD1; CDR3nt: TGTGCCAGCAGTGAACAGGGGGCCGGATCCTACGAGCAGTACTTC; CDR3aa: CASSEQGAGSYEQYF
j_gene: TRBJ2-5; abundance: -; v_gene: TRBV25-1; d_gene: TRBD2; CDR3nt: TGTGCCAGCAGTGCGGGACGGGCTAGCGGGGGAATAGGGGAGACCCAGTACTTC; CDR3aa: CASSAGRASGGIGETQYF
j_gene: TRBJ1-2; abundance: -; v_gene: TRBV10-2; d_gene: TRBD1; CDR3nt: TGCGCCAGCAGCAAACAGGGGGCGCAGGGCGGCTACACCTTC; CDR3aa: CASSKQGAQGGYTF
j_gene: TRBJ1-3; abundance: -; v_gene: TRBV6-1; d_gene: -; CDR3nt: TGTGCCAGCGCATCAGGGCGGACTGGAAACACCATATATTTT; CDR3aa: CASASGRTGNTIYF
j_gene: TRBJ2-1; abundance: -; v_gene: TRBV28; d_gene: -; CDR3nt: TGTGCCAGCACCAATTACAATGAGCAGTTCTTC; CDR3aa: CASTNYNEQFF
j_gene: TRBJ1-1; abundance: -; v_gene: TRBV6-1; d_gene: -; CDR3nt: TGTGCCAGCACGGTACGGGAGAACACTGAAGCTTTCTTT; CDR3aa: CASTVRENTEAFF
j_gene: TRBJ2-3; abundance: -; v_gene: TRBV25-1; d_gene: TRBD2; CDR3nt: TGTGCCAGCAGTGAAACCGGGACTAGAAGGGGGGCAGATACGCAGTATTTT; CDR3aa: CASSETGTRRGADTQYF
j_gene: TRBJ1-6; abundance: -; v_gene: TRBV5-1; d_gene: -; CDR3nt: TGCGCCAGCAGCTTGGCGGGACTCCATAATTCACCCCTCCACTTT; CDR3aa: CASSLAGLHNSPLHF
j_gene: TRBJ2-2; abundance: -; v_gene: TRBV10-2; d_gene: -; CDR3nt: TGCGCCAGCAGTCTCCAGGGGAACACCGGGGAGCTGTTTTTT; CDR3aa: CASSLQGNTGELFF
j_gene: TRBJ2-1; abundance: -; v_gene: TRBV5-1; d_gene: TRBD1; CDR3nt: TGCGCCAGCAGCTTGCTGGCAGGGGGCAATGAGCAGTTCTTC; CDR3aa: CASSLLAGGNEQFF
j_gene: TRBJ1-1; abundance: -; v_gene: TRBV19; d_gene: -; CDR3nt: TGTGCCAGTAGTATACGACAGAAGAACACTGAAGCTTTCTTT; CDR3aa: CASSIRQKNTEAFF
j_gene: TRBJ2-5; abundance: -; v_gene: TRBV15; d_gene: TRBD1; CDR3nt: TGTGCCACCAGCAGATCGGACAGGGTCGGCCAAGAGACCCAGTACTTC; CDR3aa: CATSRSDRVGQETQYF
j_gene: TRBJ2-5; abundance: -; v_gene: TRBV5-6; d_gene: -; CDR3nt: TGTGCCAGCAGCTTGGTAAAGGGGACTCAAGAGACCCAGTACTTC; CDR3aa: CASSLVKGTQETQYF
j_gene: TRBJ1-1; abundance: many; v_gene: TRBV5-8; d_gene: -; CDR3nt: TGTGCCAGCAGCTTTAGGGCAGGGGTCACTGAAGCTTTCTTT; CDR3aa: CASSFRAGVTEAFF
j_gene: TRBJ1-1; abundance: once; v_gene: TRBV5-1; d_gene: TRBD1; CDR3nt: TGCGCCAGCAGCTTGGCCGGACAGGGGGCCGTGAACACTGAAGCTTTCTTT; CDR3aa: CASSLAGQGAVNTEAFF
j_gene: TRBJ2-3; abundance: -; v_gene: TRBV5-4; d_gene: -; CDR3nt: TGTGCCAGCAGCTTGGGGGGCCACACAGATACGCAGTATTTT; CDR3aa: CASSLGGHTDTQYF
j_gene: TRBJ1-1; abundance: -; v_gene: TRBV10-1; d_gene: -; CDR3nt: TGCGCCAGCAGTTCCGGCGCAGCAGGGATGAACACTGAAGCTTTCTTT; CDR3aa: CASSSGAAGMNTEAFF
j_gene: TRBJ2-1; abundance: once; v_gene: TRBV18; d_gene: -; CDR3nt: TGTGCCAGCTCACCGGACAGCTATTACAATGAGCAGTTCTTC; CDR3aa: CASSPDSYYNEQFF
j_gene: TRBJ1-1; abundance: -; v_gene: TRBV27; d_gene: -; CDR3nt: TGTGCCAGCAGCCTTCTCGGAATCTACTCCGGGACTGAAGCTTTCTTT; CDR3aa: CASSLLGIYSGTEAFF
j_gene: TRBJ2-7; abundance: once; v_gene: TRBV15; d_gene: -; CDR3nt: TGTGCCACCAGCAGAGGTAAAGGGGATTCCTACGAGCAGTACTTC; CDR3aa: CATSRGKGDSYEQYF
j_gene: TRBJ2-2; abundance: -; v_gene: TRBV6-5; d_gene: TRBD2; CDR3nt: TGTGCCAGCAGGACTAGCGGGGGGACCGGGGAGCTGTTTTTT; CDR3aa: CASRTSGGTGELFF
j_gene: TRBJ1-5; abundance: -; v_gene: TRBV19; d_gene: -; CDR3nt: TGTGCCAGTAGTATTATGTCCTATAGCAATCAGCCCCAGCATTTT; CDR3aa: CASSIMSYSNQPQHF
j_gene: TRBJ1-6; abundance: -; v_gene: TRBV11-1; d_gene: TRBD1; CDR3nt: TGTGCCAGCAGCTTCGCCGGGACAGGGATACCCCTCCACTTT; CDR3aa: CASSFAGTGIPLHF
j_gene: TRBJ2-3; abundance: -; v_gene: TRBV29-1; d_gene: TRBD2; CDR3nt: TGCAGCGCCCGTAGCGGGGGGGAAGATACGCAGTATTTT; CDR3aa: CSARSGGEDTQYF
j_gene: TRBJ1-1; abundance: -; v_gene: TRBV6-6; d_gene: -; CDR3nt: TGTGCCAGCAGTTACGGGGGAGGGGTAGCCACTGAAGCTTTCTTT; CDR3aa: CASSYGGGVATEAFF
j_gene: TRBJ1-2; abundance: -; v_gene: TRBV7-9; d_gene: TRBD1; CDR3nt: TGTGCCAGCAGCTTAGCGACGGGACAGTGGAACTATGGCTACACCTTC; CDR3aa: CASSLATGQWNYGYTF
j_gene: TRBJ1-3; abundance: -; v_gene: TRBV30; d_gene: -; CDR3nt: TGTGCCTGGAGTGAATCCAGTTATTCTGGAAACACCATATATTTT; CDR3aa: CAWSESSYSGNTIYF
j_gene: TRBJ2-5; abundance: -; v_gene: TRBV11-3; d_gene: -; CDR3nt: TGTGCCAGCAGCTTTGGGGGCGAGTCTGCGACCCAGTACTTC; CDR3aa: CASSFGGESATQYF
j_gene: TRBJ2-5; abundance: -; v_gene: TRBV7-9; d_gene: -; CDR3nt: TGTGCCAGCAGCTTTGTCGGGGAGACCCAGTACTTC; CDR3aa: CASSFVGETQYF
j_gene: TRBJ2-1; abundance: -; v_gene: TRBV29-1; d_gene: -; CDR3nt: TGCAGCGTTGAGACAAGCTCCTACAATGAGCAGTTCTTC; CDR3aa: CSVETSSYNEQFF
j_gene: TRBJ2-5; abundance: once; v_gene: TRBV6-5; d_gene: -; CDR3nt: TGTGCCAGCAGCACAGATCAGGGGAGAGAGACCCAGTACTTC; CDR3aa: CASSTDQGRETQYF
j_gene: TRBJ2-5; abundance: -; v_gene: TRBV6-6; d_gene: -; CDR3nt: TGTGCCAGCAATCCTGGGACACCCCATAGAGAGACCCAGTACTTC; CDR3aa: CASNPGTPHRETQYF
j_gene: TRBJ1-6; abundance: -; v_gene: TRBV19; d_gene: -; CDR3nt: TGTGCCAGTAGTATGGGGGGGGCCTATTCACCCCTCCACTTT; CDR3aa: CASSMGGAYSPLHF
j_gene: TRBJ2-7; abundance: -; v_gene: TRBV6-5; d_gene: -; CDR3nt: TGTGCCAGCAGTTCCGTTTCTACTTGGGAGCAGTACTTC; CDR3aa: CASSSVSTWEQYF
j_gene: TRBJ1-2; abundance: -; v_gene: TRBV7-2; d_gene: TRBD1; CDR3nt: TGTGCCAGCAGCCCGTGGACAGGGGCAAGCCAGGGCTACACCTTC; CDR3aa: CASSPWTGASQGYTF
j_gene: TRBJ1-5; abundance: -; v_gene: TRBV2; d_gene: TRBD1; CDR3nt: TGTGCCAGCAGTGAAGCTGGACAGGTCCAGCATTTT; CDR3aa: CASSEAGQVQHF
j_gene: TRBJ2-5; abundance: -; v_gene: TRBV7-2; d_gene: -; CDR3nt: TGTGCCAGCAGCTTAGCGGGAGGAGGGACCCAGTACTTC; CDR3aa: CASSLAGGGTQYF
j_gene: TRBJ1-1; abundance: once; v_gene: TRBV6-5; d_gene: TRBD1; CDR3nt: TGTGCCAGCAGTTACCCAGGGACAGGGCGGACTGAAGCTTTCTTT; CDR3aa: CASSYPGTGRTEAFF
j_gene: TRBJ2-6; abundance: -; v_gene: TRBV15; d_gene: -; CDR3nt: TGTGCCACCAGCAGAGGGGGGGGCTCCTCTGGGGCCAACGTCCTGACTTTC; CDR3aa: CATSRGGGSSGANVLTF
j_gene: TRBJ2-5; abundance: -; v_gene: TRBV9; d_gene: TRBD2; CDR3nt: TGTGCCAGCAGCTGGGGGACTAGCGGTGAGCAGTACTTC; CDR3aa: CASSWGTSGEQYF
j_gene: TRBJ2-1; abundance: -; v_gene: TRBV9; d_gene: -; CDR3nt: TGTGCCAGCAGCGCCCGGCCGACTTCCAGCTCCTACAATGAGCAGTTCTTC; CDR3aa: CASSARPTSSSYNEQFF
j_gene: TRBJ2-3; abundance: -; v_gene: TRBV7-7; d_gene: TRBD2; CDR3nt: TGTGCCAGCAGCTTAGGCGGGGGGATCACAGATACGCAGTATTTT; CDR3aa: CASSLGGGITDTQYF
j_gene: TRBJ1-6; abundance: -; v_gene: TRBV6-1; d_gene: TRBD1; CDR3nt: TGTGCCAGCAGCTTAGACAGGGAGGCTTCACCCCTCCACTTT; CDR3aa: CASSLDREASPLHF
j_gene: TRBJ2-7; abundance: -; v_gene: TRBV25-1; d_gene: -; CDR3nt: TGTGCCAGCACCAGCCCACCCAGGGGCCAGAACAGCTCCTACGAGCAGTACTTC; CDR3aa: CASTSPPRGQNSSYEQYF
j_gene: TRBJ1-2; abundance: -; v_gene: TRBV29-1; d_gene: TRBD1; CDR3nt: TGCAGCGTTGCCCAACCCTCACAGGGGGTCCTCGGCTACACCTTC; CDR3aa: CSVAQPSQGVLGYTF
j_gene: TRBJ2-2; abundance: -; v_gene: TRBV18; d_gene: -; CDR3nt: TGTGCCAGCTCACCCTTACAGGGAGGGACCGGGGAGCTGTTTTTT; CDR3aa: CASSPLQGGTGELFF
j_gene: TRBJ2-3; abundance: -; v_gene: TRBV4-2; d_gene: -; CDR3nt: TGTGCCAGCAGCCAAGAAAAATCAGGCACAGATACGCAGTATTTT; CDR3aa: CASSQEKSGTDTQYF
j_gene: TRBJ2-2; abundance: -; v_gene: TRBV19; d_gene: -; CDR3nt: TGTGCCAGTAGCCTGGGCTCGAGCGGGGAGCTGTTTTTT; CDR3aa: CASSLGSSGELFF
j_gene: TRBJ2-3; abundance: -; v_gene: TRBV5-6; d_gene: TRBD2; CDR3nt: TGTGCCAGCAGCTTGGCCGGGGGGACGATCCCGGATACGCAGTATTTT; CDR3aa: CASSLAGGTIPDTQYF
j_gene: TRBJ2-1; abundance: -; v_gene: TRBV25-1; d_gene: TRBD2; CDR3nt: TGTGCCAGCAGTTTGGCCTCTAGCGGGGGGGGTATAAATGAGCAGTTCTTC; CDR3aa: CASSLASSGGGINEQFF
j_gene: TRBJ2-5; abundance: -; v_gene: TRBV18; d_gene: -; CDR3nt: TGTGCCAGCTCACCACCGCAGGGGCGGGAGACCCAGTACTTC; CDR3aa: CASSPPQGRETQYF